The 13 T cell receptor beta chains in this list originate from one sample, sequenced in a study of blood T cell repertoires in COVID-19. Repertoires were generated with immunoSEQ multiplex PCR, while TCRdb's copy carries only in-frame clones and drops some. The sample includes almost 200,000 clones, around 92% of them seen just once. The source material was PBMCs or T cells enriched from blood (not recorded which). All receptors come from a woman between 18 and 29 years old who had recovered from COVID-19.

This chain uses TRBV5-6 with TRBJ2-3, with 7 bases that match TRBD2. The germline gives CDR1 SGHDT, CDR2 YYEEEE. The CDR3 has 16 residues. Unmatched junction bases numbered 9, after V lost 5 bases and J lost 0 bases. CDR3 in DNA: TGTGCCAGCAGTTTCCCGAGCGGGGCGAGCACAGATACGCAGTATTTT. Its protein product is CASSFPSGASTDTQYF.

The chain is built from TRBV2 and TRBJ1-5; TRBD1 is a possible D gene (6 bases). The germline V gene has CDR1 SNHLY and CDR2 FYNNEI. The CDR3 loop spans 13 amino acids. Trimming cost V 4 bases and J 5 bases, with 9 bases left between them. Written as DNA, the CDR3 is TGTGCCAGCAGTGTACAGGGTGATCAGCCCCAGCATTTT. It yields the protein CASSVQGDQPQHF.

V and J are TRBV5-6 and TRBJ1-3, with no clear D. Trimming pared 1 base from V and 2 bases from J, leaving 10 bases between. CDR3 length: 15 residues. The germline V gene encodes CDR1 SGHDT and CDR2 YYEEEE. The CDR3 bases are TGTGCCAGCAGCTTGAGCTCCCTCCCTGGAAACACCATATATTTT. It encodes CASSLSSLPGNTIYF.

CDR3 DNA: TGTGCCAGCAGCCAGTTTAGCGGGGTCGTGTCCGGGGAGCTGTTTTTT. As protein: CASSQFSGVVSGELFF. This chain joins TRBV3-1 (or the pseudogene TRBV3-2) and TRBJ2-2; TRBD2 aligns across 8 bases. Germline values: CDR1 LGHDT, CDR2 YNNKEL (reference sequence). The J segment lost 6 bases and the V segment lost 3 bases, leaving 9 bases of the junction unmatched. The CDR3 totals 16 residues.

This clone was found a few times. The V and J genes are TRBV15 and TRBJ1-4, with a tentative D call TRBD1 (6 bases). Trimming shortened V by 1 base and J by 6 bases, and 12 bases separated the two germline ends. Germline CDR1 reads LNHNV; CDR2 reads YYDKDF (reference sequence). The CDR3 sequence is 15 residues long. DNA of the CDR3: TGTGCCACCAGCAGAGGGCAAGGGGGGGATGAAAAACTGTTTTTT. It specifies CATSRGQGGDEKLFF. The full variable domain, in which reference TRBV15 and TRBJ1-4 provide the parts outside the CDR3, is DAMVIQNPRYQVTQFGKPVTLSCSQTLNHNVMYWYQQKSSQAPKLLFHYYDKDFNNEADTPDNFQSRRPNTSFCFLDIRSPGLGDTAMYLCATSRGQGGDEKLFFGSGTQLSVL.

The rearrangement links TRBV3-1 (or the pseudogene TRBV3-2) to TRBJ2-7; 7 bases are shared with TRBD2. The trim removed 1 base at V and 1 base at J, leaving 1 base unmatched. The V gene's germline CDR1 is LGHDT and CDR2 YNNKEL (reference sequence). The CDR3 extends over 14 amino acids. CDR3 protein: CASSQGGGSYEQYF. In DNA, the CDR3 is TGTGCCAGCAGCCAAGGGGGGGGGTCCTACGAGCAGTACTTC.

This rearrangement joins TRBV7-6 to TRBJ2-3; 7 bases fit TRBD1. Trimming at V came to 2 bases and at J to 4 bases, leaving 3 bases not matched to a gene. The CDR3 is made up of 14 amino acids. Germline assignment: CDR1 SGHVS and CDR2 FNYEAQ. The CDR3 region is CASSLRQGSDTQYF. The CDR3 region has the DNA TGTGCCAGCAGCTTAAGACAGGGATCAGATACGCAGTATTTT.

The chain employs TRBV7-9 and TRBJ2-7; D not certain. V gave up 5 bases and J gave up 6 bases, with 20 bases separating them. Germline-derived CDR1 and CDR2 are SEHNR and FQNEAQ (reference sequence). This CDR3 has 15 residues. The CDR3 DNA follows: TGTGCCAGCAGCCCACATCTCTCTATGGGCCTCGAGCAGTACTTC. Translating gives CASSPHLSMGLEQYF.

The CDR3 sequence is CASSMFLAQGQPQHF. CDR3 nucleotides: TGTGCCAGTAGTATGTTCCTTGCCCAGGGACAGCCCCAGCATTTT. The chain couples TRBV19 to TRBJ1-5, with TRBD1 as a possible D gene (5 bases). Trimming cost V 3 bases and J 7 bases, with 16 bases left between them. CDR1 and CDR2 from the germline V gene are LNHDA and SQIVND (reference sequence). CDR3 length: 15 residues. Complete variable domain (other parts from reference TRBV19 and TRBJ1-5): DGGITQSPKYLFRKEGQNVTLSCEQNLNHDAMYWYRQDPGQGLRLIYYSQIVNDFQKGDIAEGYSVSREKKESFPLTVTSAQKNPTAFYLCASSMFLAQGQPQHFGDGTRLSIL.

The chain has TRBV11-3 and TRBJ1-5; no clear D. The length of the CDR3 is 14 residues. Germline loops: CDR1 SGHNT, CDR2 YENEEA. Trimming cost V 1 base and J 7 bases, with 11 bases left between them. CDR3: CASSLGPAGQPQHF. The CDR3 bases are TGTGCCAGCAGCTTAGGCCCGGCCGGGCAGCCCCAGCATTTT.

V usage is TRBV28 and J usage is TRBJ1-1; TRBD1 is a possible D gene (6 bases). Trimming cost V 6 bases and J 6 bases, with 23 bases left between them. Germline V gene lookup returns CDR1 MDHEN and CDR2 SYDVKM. This CDR3 region has 16 residues. CDR3 in amino acids: CASRGGQVGAGAEAFF. The CDR3 DNA follows: TGTGCCAGCAGGGGGGGGCAGGTGGGAGCCGGCGCTGAAGCTTTCTTT.

The chain uses TRBV3-1 (or the pseudogene TRBV3-2) and TRBJ2-7; D gene unclear. CDR1 and CDR2 from the germline V gene are LGHDT and YNNKEL (reference sequence). The length of the CDR3 is 12 residues. V was clipped by 1 base and J by 5 bases, with 6 bases between them. CDR3 in DNA: TGTGCCAGCAGCCAAGTAGCCAACGAGCAGTACTTC. This encodes CASSQVANEQYF.

V gene TRBV11-2 combines with J gene TRBJ1-2, with D possibly TRBD1 on 5 matching bases. Trimming took off 4 bases at V and 4 bases at J, with 7 bases between the two ends. Germline V gene lookup returns CDR1 SGHAT and CDR2 FQNNGV. The CDR3 is 12 amino acids. Here the CDR3 reads CASSSDSYGYTF. The CDR3 nucleotides are TGTGCCAGCAGCTCAGACAGCTATGGCTACACCTTC.